A single T cell receptor beta chain is shown here with its context. These data are taken from a study of blood T cell repertoires in COVID-19. Study information: The United States, Italy and Spain supplied acute and convalescent COVID-19 samples. PBMCs, B-cell-depleted T cells, or T cells were the source of the cDNA or gDNA that made up the material.

The Seattle patients, enrolled during active infection, were followed longitudinally. How the authors handled the data: From reference gene primer amplification, estimates of nucleated cell counts were derived. Repertoires were generated with immunoSEQ multiplex PCR, while TCRdb's copy carries only in-frame clones and drops some. D and trimming come from the DNA, and the V and J calls and clone size come from that table. Here the sample spans about 160,000 clones, about 92% being singletons. Specimen: peripheral blood. The receptor comes from an older woman with COVID-19, enrolled during active disease.

The CDR3 spells CASSKGQGMNTEAFF. The CDR3 nucleotides read TGTGCCAGCAGCAAAGGACAGGGAATGAACACTGAAGCTTTCTTT. This sequence joins TRBV5-8 and TRBJ1-1, with 8 bases identical to TRBD1. In germline, CDR1 is SGHTS, CDR2 YDEGEE. The junction had 5 bases not matched to a gene; V was cut back by 4 bases and J by 0 bases. The CDR3 length is 15 residues.